This entry is about one T cell receptor beta chain. This sample stems from a study of shared clonotypes between healthy human individuals. Every immunoSEQ plate was one replicate of a subset's evenly spread DNA. Replicate PCRs for sorted subsets used approximately 190 ng DNA; this equaled 25,000 to 35,000 T cell genomes. Libraries were prepared by immunoSEQ multiplex PCR; TCRdb keeps only in-frame clonotypes and omits some of them. The sample includes about 2.3 million clones, approximately 95% seen only once; the top ten take approximately 0.4%. Trimming took off 6 bases at V and 0 bases at J, with 15 bases between the two ends. This CDR3 has 15 amino acids. CDR1 and CDR2 (germline): SNHLY, FYNNEI.

The chain combines TRBV2 with TRBJ2-7, with D perhaps being TRBD1 or TRBD2 (5 bases each). The clonotype was recovered from a man aged 18 to 29 in good health. Some clones in this sample may be carry-over from other donors' samples. The sequencing input was naive CD4+ T cells from PBMCs. Subset meaning: CD45RA+ positively selected. CDR3 sequence: CASRMGRLSSYEQYF. As DNA, the CDR3 is TGTGCCAGCAGGATGGGACGGCTGAGCTCCTACGAGCAGTACTTC.